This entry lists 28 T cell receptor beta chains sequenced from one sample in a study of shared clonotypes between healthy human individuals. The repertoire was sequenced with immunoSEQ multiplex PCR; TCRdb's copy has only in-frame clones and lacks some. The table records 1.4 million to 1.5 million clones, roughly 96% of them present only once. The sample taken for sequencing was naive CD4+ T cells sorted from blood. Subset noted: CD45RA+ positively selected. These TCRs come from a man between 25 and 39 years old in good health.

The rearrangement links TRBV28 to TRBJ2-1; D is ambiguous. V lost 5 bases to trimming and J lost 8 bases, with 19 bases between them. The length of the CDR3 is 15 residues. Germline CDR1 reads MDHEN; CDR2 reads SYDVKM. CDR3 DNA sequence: TGTGCCAGCAGTGAAATGCATGCAGTGGGCGATGAGCAGTTCTTC. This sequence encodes CASSEMHAVGDEQFF.

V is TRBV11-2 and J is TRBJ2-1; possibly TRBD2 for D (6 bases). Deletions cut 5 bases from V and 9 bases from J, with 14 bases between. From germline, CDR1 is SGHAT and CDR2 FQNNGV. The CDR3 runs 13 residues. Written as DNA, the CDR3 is TGTGCCAGCAGCCAACTGCGGGATGCTGAGCAGTTCTTC. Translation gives CASSQLRDAEQFF.

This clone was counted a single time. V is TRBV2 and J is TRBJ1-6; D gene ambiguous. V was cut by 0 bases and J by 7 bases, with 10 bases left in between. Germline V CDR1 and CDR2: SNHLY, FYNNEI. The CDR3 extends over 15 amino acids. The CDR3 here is CASSEAGLLNSPLHF. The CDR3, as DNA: TGTGCCAGCAGTGAAGCAGGGTTGCTCAATTCACCCCTCCACTTT.

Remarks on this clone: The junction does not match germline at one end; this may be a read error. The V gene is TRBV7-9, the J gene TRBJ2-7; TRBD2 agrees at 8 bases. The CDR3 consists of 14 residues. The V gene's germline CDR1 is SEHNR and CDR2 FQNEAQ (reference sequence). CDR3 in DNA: TGTGCCAGCAGTTTAGCGGGACCCTCCTACGAGCAGTACTTC. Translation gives CASSLAGPSYEQYF.

CDR3 amino acids: CASSQDILAANEQFF. In DNA, the CDR3 is TGCGCCAGCAGCCAAGATATTCTGGCGGCCAATGAGCAGTTCTTC. This chain connects TRBV4-3 to TRBJ2-1; D is ambiguous. In germline, CDR1 is LGHNA, CDR2 YSLEER. The CDR3 extends over 15 amino acids. V was clipped by 0 bases and J by 6 bases, with 12 bases between them.

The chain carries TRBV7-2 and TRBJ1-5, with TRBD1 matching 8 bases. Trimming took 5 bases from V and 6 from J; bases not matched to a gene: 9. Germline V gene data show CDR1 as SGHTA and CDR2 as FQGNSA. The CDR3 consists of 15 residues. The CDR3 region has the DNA TGTGCCAGCAGCCCCACCCCCAGGGGGCGTCAGCCCCAGCATTTT. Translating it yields CASSPTPRGRQPQHF. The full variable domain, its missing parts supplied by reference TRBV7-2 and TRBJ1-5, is GAGVSQSPSNKVTEKGKDVELRCDPISGHTALYWYRQSLGQGLEFLIYFQGNSAPDKSGLPSDRFSAERTGGSVSTLTIQRTQQEDSAVYLCASSPTPRGRQPQHFGDGTRLSIL.

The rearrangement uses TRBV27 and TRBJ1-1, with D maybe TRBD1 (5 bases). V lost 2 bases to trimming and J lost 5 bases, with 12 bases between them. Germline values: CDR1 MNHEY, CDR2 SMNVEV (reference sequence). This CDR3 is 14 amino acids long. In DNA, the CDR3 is TGTGCCAGCAGTTTACCGGGACGGGGAACTGAAGCTTTCTTT. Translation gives CASSLPGRGTEAFF.

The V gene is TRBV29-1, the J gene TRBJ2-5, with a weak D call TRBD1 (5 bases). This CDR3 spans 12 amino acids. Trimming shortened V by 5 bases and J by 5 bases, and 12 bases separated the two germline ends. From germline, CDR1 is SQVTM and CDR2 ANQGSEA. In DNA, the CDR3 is TGCAGCGTTAAAACAGGCGAGGAGACCCAGTACTTC. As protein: CSVKTGEETQYF.

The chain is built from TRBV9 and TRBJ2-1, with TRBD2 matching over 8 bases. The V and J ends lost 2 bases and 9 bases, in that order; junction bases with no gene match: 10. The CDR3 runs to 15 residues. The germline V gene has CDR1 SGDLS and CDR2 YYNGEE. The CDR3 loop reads CASSVDPAGAPEQFF. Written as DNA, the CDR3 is TGTGCCAGCAGCGTTGATCCAGCGGGAGCACCTGAGCAGTTCTTC.

CDR3 DNA sequence: TGTGCCAGCAGCTTAGGACTTGGCCCATACAATGAGCAGTTCTTC. Translation: CASSLGLGPYNEQFF. The chain joins TRBV11-2 to TRBJ2-1; unclear D gene. The CDR3 consists of 15 residues. CDR1 is SGHAT, CDR2 FQNNGV, per germline. Deletions cut 1 base from V and 4 bases from J, with 11 bases between. The variable domain in full, with the rest retrieved from reference TRBV11-2 and TRBJ2-1, is EAGVAQSPRYKIIEKRQSVAFWCNPISGHATLYWYQQILGQGPKLLIQFQNNGVVDDSQLPKDRFSAERLKGVDSTLKIQPAKLEDSAVYLCASSLGLGPYNEQFFGPGTRLTVL.

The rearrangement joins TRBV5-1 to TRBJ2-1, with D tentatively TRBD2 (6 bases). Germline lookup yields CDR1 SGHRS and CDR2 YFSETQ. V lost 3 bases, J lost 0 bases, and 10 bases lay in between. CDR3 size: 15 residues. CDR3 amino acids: CASSWLGGSYNEQFF. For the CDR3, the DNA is TGCGCCAGCAGCTGGCTCGGGGGCTCCTACAATGAGCAGTTCTTC.

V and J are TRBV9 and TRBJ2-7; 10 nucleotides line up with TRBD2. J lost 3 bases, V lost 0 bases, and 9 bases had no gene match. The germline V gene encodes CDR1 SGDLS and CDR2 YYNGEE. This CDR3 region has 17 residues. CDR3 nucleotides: TGTGCCAGCAGCGTAGGGGGCTTGTCTAGCGGGAGCTACGAGCAGTACTTC. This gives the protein CASSVGGLSSGSYEQYF.

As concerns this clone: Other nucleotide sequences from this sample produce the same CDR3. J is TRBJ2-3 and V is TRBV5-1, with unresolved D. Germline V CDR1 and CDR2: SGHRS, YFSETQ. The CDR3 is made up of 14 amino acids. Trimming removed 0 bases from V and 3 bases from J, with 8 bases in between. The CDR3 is CASSLEGRTDTQYF. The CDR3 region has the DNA TGCGCCAGCAGCTTGGAGGGTCGGACAGATACGCAGTATTTT.

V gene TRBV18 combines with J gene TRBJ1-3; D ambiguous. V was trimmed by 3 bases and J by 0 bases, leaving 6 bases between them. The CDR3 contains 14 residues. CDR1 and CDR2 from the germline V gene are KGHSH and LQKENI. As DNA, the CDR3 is TGTGCCAGCTCACCTCAGAACTCTGGAAACACCATATATTTT. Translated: CASSPQNSGNTIYF.

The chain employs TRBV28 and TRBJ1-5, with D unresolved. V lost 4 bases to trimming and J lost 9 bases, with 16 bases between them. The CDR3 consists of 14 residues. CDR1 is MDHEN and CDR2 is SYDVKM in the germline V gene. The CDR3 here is CASSWRNALRPQHF. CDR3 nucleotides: TGTGCCAGCAGTTGGAGGAACGCCCTTCGGCCCCAGCATTTT.

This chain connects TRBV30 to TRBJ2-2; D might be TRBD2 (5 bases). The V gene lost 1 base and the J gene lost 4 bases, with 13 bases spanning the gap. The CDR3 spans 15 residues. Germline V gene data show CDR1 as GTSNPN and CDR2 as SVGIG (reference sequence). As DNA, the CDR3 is TGTGCCTGGAGTGCACTAGGCAGCCCCACCGGGGAGCTGTTTTTT. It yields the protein CAWSALGSPTGELFF.

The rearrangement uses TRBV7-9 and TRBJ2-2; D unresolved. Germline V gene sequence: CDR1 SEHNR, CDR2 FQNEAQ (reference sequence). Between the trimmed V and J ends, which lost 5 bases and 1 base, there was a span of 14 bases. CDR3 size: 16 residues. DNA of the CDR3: TGTGCCAGCAGCCTGCGCCGCGGAGTGAACACCGGGGAGCTGTTTTTT. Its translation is CASSLRRGVNTGELFF.

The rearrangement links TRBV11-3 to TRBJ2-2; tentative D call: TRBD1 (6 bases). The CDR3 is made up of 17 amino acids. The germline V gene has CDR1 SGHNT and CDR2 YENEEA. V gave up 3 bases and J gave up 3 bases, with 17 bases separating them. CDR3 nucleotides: TGTGCCAGCAGCTTTCAGGGGTCTACTGACCACACCGGGGAGCTGTTTTTT. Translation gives CASSFQGSTDHTGELFF.

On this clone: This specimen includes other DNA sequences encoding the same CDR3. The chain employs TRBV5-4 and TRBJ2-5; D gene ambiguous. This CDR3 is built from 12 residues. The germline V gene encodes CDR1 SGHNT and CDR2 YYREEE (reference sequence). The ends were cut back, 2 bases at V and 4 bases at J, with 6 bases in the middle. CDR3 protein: CASSLDRETQYF. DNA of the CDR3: TGTGCCAGCAGCTTAGATAGAGAGACCCAGTACTTC.

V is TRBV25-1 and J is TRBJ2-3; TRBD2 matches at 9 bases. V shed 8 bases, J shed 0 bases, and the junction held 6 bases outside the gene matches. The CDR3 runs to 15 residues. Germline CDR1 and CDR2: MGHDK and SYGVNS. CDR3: CASSLAGISTDTQYF. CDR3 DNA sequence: TGTGCCAGCTCTCTAGCGGGAATTAGCACAGATACGCAGTATTTT.

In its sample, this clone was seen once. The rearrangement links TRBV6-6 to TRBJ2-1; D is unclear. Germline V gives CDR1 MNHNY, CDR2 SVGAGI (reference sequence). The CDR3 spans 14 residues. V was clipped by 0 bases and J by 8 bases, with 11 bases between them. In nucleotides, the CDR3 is TGTGCCAGCAGTTACTCTTCCAGCCTCGATGAGCAGTTCTTC. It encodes CASSYSSSLDEQFF.

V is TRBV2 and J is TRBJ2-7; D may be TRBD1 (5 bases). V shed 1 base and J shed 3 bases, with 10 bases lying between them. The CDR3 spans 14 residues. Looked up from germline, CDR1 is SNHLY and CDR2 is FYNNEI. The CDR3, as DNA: TGTGCCAGCAGTGAAGTGCAGGGTGGCTACGAGCAGTACTTC. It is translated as CASSEVQGGYEQYF.

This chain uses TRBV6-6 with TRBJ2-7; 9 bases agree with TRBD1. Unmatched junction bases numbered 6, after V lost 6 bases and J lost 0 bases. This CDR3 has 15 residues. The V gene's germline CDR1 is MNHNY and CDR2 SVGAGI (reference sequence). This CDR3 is CASSTPGQGSYEQYF. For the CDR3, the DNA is TGTGCCAGCAGCACACCGGGACAGGGCTCCTACGAGCAGTACTTC.

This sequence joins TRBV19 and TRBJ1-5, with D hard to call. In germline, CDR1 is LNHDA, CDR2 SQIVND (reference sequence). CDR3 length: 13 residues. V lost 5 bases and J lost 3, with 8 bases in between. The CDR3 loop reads CASSPRPNQPQHF. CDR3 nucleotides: TGTGCCAGTAGTCCCCGCCCCAATCAGCCCCAGCATTTT.

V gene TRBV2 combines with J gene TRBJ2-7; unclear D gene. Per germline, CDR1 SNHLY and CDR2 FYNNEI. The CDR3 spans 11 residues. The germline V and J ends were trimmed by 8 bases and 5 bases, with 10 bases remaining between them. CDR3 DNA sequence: TGTGCCAGCGTAAAAGGGAACGAGCAGTACTTC. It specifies CASVKGNEQYF.

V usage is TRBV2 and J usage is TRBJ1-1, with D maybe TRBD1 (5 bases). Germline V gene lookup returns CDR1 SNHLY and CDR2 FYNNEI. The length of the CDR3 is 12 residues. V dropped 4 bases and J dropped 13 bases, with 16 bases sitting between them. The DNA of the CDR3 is TGTGCCAGCAGTGGGGGACTCCACTGGGGTTTCTTT. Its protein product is CASSGGLHWGFF.

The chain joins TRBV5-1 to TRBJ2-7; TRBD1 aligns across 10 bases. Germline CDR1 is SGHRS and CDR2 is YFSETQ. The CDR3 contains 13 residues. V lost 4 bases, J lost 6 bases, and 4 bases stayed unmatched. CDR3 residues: CASSPRDRGEQYF. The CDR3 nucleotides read TGCGCCAGCAGCCCCCGGGACAGGGGCGAGCAGTACTTC.

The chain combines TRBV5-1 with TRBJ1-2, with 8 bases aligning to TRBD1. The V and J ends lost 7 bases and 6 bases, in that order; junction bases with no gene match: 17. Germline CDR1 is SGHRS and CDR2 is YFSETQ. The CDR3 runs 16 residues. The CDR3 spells CASGDPGQGRSNGYTF. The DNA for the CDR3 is TGCGCCAGCGGAGACCCAGGACAGGGAAGGTCGAATGGCTACACCTTC.